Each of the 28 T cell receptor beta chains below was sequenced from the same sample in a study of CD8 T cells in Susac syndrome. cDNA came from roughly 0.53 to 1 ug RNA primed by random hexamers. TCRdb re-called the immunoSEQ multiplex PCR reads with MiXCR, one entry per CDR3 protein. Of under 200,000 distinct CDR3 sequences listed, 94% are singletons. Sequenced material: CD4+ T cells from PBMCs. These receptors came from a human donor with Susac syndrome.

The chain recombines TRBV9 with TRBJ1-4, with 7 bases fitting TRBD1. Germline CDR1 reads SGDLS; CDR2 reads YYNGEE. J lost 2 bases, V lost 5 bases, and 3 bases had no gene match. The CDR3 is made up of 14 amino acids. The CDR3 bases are TGTGCCAGCAGTCCCAGGGGGACTAATGAAAAACTGTTTTTT. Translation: CASSPRGTNEKLFF.

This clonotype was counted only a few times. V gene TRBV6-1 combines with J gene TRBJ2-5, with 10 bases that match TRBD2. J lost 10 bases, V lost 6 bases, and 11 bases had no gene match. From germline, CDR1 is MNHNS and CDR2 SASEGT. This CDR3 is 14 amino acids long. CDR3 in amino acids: CASSPFQRGGIQYF. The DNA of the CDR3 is TGTGCCAGCAGCCCCTTCCAGCGGGGGGGTATCCAGTACTTC.

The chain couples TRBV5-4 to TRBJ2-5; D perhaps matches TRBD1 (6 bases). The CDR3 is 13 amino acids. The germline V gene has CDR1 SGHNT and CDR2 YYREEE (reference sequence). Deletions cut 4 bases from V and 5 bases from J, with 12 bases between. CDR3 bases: TGTGCCAGCAGCCGGGACACCCGGGAGACCCAGTACTTC. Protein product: CASSRDTRETQYF.

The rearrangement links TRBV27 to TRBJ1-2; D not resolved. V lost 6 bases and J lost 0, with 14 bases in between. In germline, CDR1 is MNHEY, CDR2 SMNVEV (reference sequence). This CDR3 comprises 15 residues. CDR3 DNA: TGTGCCAGCAGGAAGGAAGGAGCACCTAACTATGGCTACACCTTC. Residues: CASRKEGAPNYGYTF.

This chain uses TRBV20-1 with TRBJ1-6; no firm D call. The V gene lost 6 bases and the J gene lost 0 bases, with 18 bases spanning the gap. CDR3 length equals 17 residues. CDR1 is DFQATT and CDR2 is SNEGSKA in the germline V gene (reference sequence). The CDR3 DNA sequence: TGCAGTGCCCAATACTCTCCCACGAGCTCCTATAATTCACCCCTCCACTTT. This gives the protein CSAQYSPTSSYNSPLHF.

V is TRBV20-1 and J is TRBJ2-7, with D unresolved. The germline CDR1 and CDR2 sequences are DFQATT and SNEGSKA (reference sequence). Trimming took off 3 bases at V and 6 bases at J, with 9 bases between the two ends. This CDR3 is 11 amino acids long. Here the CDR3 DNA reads TGCAGTGCTAGCGGGTCGGGCGAGCAGTACTTC. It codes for CSASGSGEQYF.

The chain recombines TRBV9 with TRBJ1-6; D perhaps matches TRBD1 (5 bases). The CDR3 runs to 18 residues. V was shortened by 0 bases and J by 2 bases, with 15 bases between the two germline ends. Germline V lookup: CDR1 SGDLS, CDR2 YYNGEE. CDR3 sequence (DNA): TGTGCCAGCAGCGTAGGGGCGGGGGACGGTGCCTATAATTCACCCCTCCACTTT. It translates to CASSVGAGDGAYNSPLHF.

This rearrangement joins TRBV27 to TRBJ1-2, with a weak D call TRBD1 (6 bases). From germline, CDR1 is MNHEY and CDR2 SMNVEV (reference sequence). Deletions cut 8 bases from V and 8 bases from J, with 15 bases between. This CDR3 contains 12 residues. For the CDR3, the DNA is TGTGCCAGCGGAGAACAGGGTAGCGGCTACACCTTC. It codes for CASGEQGSGYTF.

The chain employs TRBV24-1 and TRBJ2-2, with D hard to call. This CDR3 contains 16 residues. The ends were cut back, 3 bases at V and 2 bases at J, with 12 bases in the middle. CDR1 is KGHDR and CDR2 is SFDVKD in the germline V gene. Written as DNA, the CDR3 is TGTGCCACCAGTGATCCCGGACGTGGAAACACCGGGGAGCTGTTTTTT. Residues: CATSDPGRGNTGELFF.

CDR3 region: CSVVSGGATEAFF. The DNA for the CDR3 is TGCAGCGTTGTTTCGGGTGGGGCCACTGAAGCTTTCTTT. This rearrangement joins TRBV29-1 to TRBJ1-1, with D possibly TRBD1 on 5 matching bases. This CDR3 has 13 amino acids. The germline CDR1 and CDR2 sequences are SQVTM and ANQGSEA. The germline V and J ends were trimmed by 4 bases and 4 bases, with 13 bases remaining between them.

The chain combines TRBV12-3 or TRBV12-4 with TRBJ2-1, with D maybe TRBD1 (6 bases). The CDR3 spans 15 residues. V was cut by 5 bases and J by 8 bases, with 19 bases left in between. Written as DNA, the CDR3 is TGTGCCAGCAGTCGACAGGCGAGGGGTATCGATGAGCAGTTCTTC. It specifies CASSRQARGIDEQFF.

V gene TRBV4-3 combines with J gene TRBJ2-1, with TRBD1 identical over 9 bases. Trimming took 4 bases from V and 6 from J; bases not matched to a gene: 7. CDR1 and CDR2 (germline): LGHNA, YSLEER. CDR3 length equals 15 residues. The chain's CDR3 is CASSPRDREVNEQFF. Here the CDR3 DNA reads TGCGCCAGCAGCCCCCGGGACAGGGAGGTCAATGAGCAGTTCTTC.

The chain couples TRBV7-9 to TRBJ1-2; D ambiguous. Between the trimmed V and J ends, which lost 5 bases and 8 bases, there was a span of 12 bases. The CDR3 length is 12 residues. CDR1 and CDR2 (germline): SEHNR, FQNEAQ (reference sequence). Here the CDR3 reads CASSRLSVGYTF. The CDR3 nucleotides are TGTGCCAGCAGCCGCTTGTCTGTGGGCTACACCTTC. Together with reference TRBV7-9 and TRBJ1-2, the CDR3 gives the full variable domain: DTGVSQNPRHKITKRGQNVTFRCDPISEHNRLYWYRQTLGQGPEFLTYFQNEAQLEKSRLLSDRFSAERPKGSFSTLEIQRTEQGDSAMYLCASSRLSVGYTFGSGTRLTVV.

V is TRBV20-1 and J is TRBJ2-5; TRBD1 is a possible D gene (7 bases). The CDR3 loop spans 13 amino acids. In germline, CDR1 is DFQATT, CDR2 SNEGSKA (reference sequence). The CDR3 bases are TGCAGCCCAGCAGGGGGGCCTAAGGAGACCCAGTACTTC. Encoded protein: CSPAGGPKETQYF.

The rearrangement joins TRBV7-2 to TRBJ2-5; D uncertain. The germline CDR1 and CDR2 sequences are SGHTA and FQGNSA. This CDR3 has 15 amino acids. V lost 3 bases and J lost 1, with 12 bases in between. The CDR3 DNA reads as TGTGCCAGCAGCTTCCAGCGTGCCTCCCAAGAGACCCAGTACTTC. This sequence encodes CASSFQRASQETQYF.

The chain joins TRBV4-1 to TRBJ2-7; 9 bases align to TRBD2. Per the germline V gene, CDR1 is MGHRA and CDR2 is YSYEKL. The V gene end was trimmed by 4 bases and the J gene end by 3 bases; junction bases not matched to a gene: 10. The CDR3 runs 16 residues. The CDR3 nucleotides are TGCGCCAGCAGCCGCCTTGCGGGGGGGCGGCACTACGAGCAGTACTTC. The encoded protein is CASSRLAGGRHYEQYF.

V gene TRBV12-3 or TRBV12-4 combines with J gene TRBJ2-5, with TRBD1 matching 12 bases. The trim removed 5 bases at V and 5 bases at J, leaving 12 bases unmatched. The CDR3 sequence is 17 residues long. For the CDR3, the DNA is TGTGCCAGCAGTCGGTTCGAGGGACAGGGGGCTCGGGAGACCCAGTACTTC. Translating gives CASSRFEGQGARETQYF.

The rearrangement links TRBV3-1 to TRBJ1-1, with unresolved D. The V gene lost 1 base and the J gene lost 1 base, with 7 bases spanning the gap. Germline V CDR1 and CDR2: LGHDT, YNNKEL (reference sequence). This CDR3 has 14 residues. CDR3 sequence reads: CASSQGVGNTEAFF. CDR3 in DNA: TGTGCCAGCAGCCAAGGGGTAGGGAACACTGAAGCTTTCTTT.

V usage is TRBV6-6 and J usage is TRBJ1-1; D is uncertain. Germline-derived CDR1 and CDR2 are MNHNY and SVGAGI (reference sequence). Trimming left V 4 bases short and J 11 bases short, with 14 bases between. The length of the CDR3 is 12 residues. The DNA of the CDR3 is TGTGCCAGCAGTTTGGACTACCCGAGGGCTTTCTTT. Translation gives CASSLDYPRAFF.

The CDR3 DNA follows: TGTGCCAGCAGTTGGGACATCATCACAGATACGCAGTATTTT. Translated, it gives CASSWDIITDTQYF. The V and J genes are TRBV12-3 or TRBV12-4 and TRBJ2-3; weak D call: TRBD1 (6 bases). CDR3 length equals 14 residues. V was shortened by 4 bases and J by 2 bases, with 10 bases between the two germline ends.

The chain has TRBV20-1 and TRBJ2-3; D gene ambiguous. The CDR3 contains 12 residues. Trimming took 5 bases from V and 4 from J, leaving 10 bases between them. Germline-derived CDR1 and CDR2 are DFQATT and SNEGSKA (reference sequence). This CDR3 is CSAFQEADTQYF. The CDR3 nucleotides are TGCAGTGCTTTCCAAGAGGCAGATACGCAGTATTTT.

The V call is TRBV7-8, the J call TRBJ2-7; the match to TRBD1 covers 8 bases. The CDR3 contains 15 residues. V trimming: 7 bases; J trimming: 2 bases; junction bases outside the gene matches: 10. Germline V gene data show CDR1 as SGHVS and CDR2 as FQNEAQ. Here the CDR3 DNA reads TGTGCCAGCACCCTAGGAGGACAGGGAACCTACGAGCAGTACTTC. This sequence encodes CASTLGGQGTYEQYF.

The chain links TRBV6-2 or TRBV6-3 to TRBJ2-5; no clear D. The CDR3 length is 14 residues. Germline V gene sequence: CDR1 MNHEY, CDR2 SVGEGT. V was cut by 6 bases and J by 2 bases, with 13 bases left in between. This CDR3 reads CASSNRHKQETQYF. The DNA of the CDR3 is TGTGCCAGCAGCAACAGACACAAGCAAGAGACCCAGTACTTC.

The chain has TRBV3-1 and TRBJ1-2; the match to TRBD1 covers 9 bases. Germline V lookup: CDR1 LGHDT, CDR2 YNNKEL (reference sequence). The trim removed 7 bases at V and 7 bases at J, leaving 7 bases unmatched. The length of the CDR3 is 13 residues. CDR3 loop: CASNYGTGIGYTF. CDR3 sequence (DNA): TGTGCCAGCAACTACGGGACAGGGATTGGCTACACCTTC.

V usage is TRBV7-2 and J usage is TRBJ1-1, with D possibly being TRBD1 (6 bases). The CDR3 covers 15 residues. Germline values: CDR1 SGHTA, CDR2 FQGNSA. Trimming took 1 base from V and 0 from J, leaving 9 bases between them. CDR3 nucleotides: TGTGCCAGCAGCTTAGTGCAGGGGATGAACACTGAAGCTTTCTTT. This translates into CASSLVQGMNTEAFF.

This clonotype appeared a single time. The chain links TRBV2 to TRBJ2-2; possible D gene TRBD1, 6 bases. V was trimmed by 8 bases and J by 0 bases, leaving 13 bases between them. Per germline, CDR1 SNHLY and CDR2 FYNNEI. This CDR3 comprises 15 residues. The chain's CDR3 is CASRQETANTGELFF. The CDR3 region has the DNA TGTGCCAGCCGACAGGAGACTGCGAACACCGGGGAGCTGTTTTTT.

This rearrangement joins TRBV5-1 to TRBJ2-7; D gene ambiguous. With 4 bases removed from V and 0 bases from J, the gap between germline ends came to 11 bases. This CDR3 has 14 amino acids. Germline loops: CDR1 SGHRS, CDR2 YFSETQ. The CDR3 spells CASSISTSSYEQYF. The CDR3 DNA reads TGCGCCAGCAGCATCTCCACAAGCTCCTACGAGCAGTACTTC. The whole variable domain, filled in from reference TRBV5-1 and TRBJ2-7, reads KAGVTQTPRYLIKTRGQQVTLSCSPISGHRSVSWYQQTPGQGLQFLFEYFSETQRNKGNFPGRFSGRQFSNSRSEMNVSTLELGDSALYLCASSISTSSYEQYFGPGTRLTVT.

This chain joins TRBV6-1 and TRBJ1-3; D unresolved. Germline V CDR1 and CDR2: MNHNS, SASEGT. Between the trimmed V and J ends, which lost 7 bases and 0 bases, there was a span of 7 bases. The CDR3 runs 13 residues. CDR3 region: CASNGDSGNTIYF. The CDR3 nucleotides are TGTGCCAGCAACGGGGACTCTGGAAACACCATATATTTT.